What follows are 4 T cell receptor beta chains derived from one specimen sequenced in a study of shared clonotypes between healthy human individuals (dated by TCRdb to about 2020). Library preparation employed the immunoSEQ multiplex PCR assay. The source is immuneACCESS, and TCRdb retained only in-frame sequences with V and J called. Part of the clones is not carried over; for the studies checked, unresolved V genes explain less than half of this, and the remainder is unexplained. In this sample the table shows roughly 1,100,000 clones, approximately 72% of which occur a single time. Jointly, the top ten make up 1.4% to 1.5% of the sample. The material sequenced was memory CD4+ T cells sorted from blood. The cell subset or site label for this specimen denotes: CD45RA-negative fraction. Every receptor here comes from a man aged 18 to 30 in good health.

The table lists this clone with a few counts. This rearrangement joins TRBV5-1 to TRBJ1-4; TRBD1 is a possible D gene (6 bases). This CDR3 contains 11 residues. Between the trimmed V and J ends, which lost 1 base and 14 bases, there was a span of 9 bases. Looked up from germline, CDR1 is SGHRS and CDR2 is YFSETQ. CDR3: CASSLRGQLFF. CDR3 in DNA: TGCGCCAGCAGCTTGCGGGGGCAGCTGTTTTTT.

The J gene is TRBJ2-3, the V gene TRBV10-3; 11 bases align to TRBD2. Germline assignment: CDR1 ENHRY and CDR2 SYGVKD. V was pared by 5 bases and J by 2 bases, with 6 bases of the junction left unmatched. The CDR3 consists of 16 residues. The CDR3 coding sequence is TGTGCCATCAGTCCCGGACTAGCGGGTTACACAGATACGCAGTATTTT. Translating gives CAISPGLAGYTDTQYF.

The chain uses TRBV5-4 and TRBJ2-3, with TRBD2 identical over 11 bases. The CDR3 totals 14 residues. Losses at the gene ends were 4 bases for V and 5 bases for J; bases not matched to a gene: 3. The germline CDR1 and CDR2 sequences are SGHNT and YYREEE (reference sequence). The CDR3: CASSTSGREDTQYF. In nucleotides, the CDR3 is TGTGCCAGCAGCACTAGCGGGAGAGAAGATACGCAGTATTTT.

The V and J genes are TRBV7-2 and TRBJ2-1; no clear D gene. CDR1 is SGHTA, CDR2 FQGNSA, per germline. The ends were cut back, 1 base at V and 5 bases at J, with 12 bases in the middle. The CDR3 contains 15 residues. The CDR3 bases are TGTGCCAGCAGCTTAGATCGGACGCCTAACAATGAGCAGTTCTTC. Translated: CASSLDRTPNNEQFF. Together with reference TRBV7-2 and TRBJ2-1, the CDR3 gives the full variable domain: GAGVSQSPSNKVTEKGKDVELRCDPISGHTALYWYRQSLGQGLEFLIYFQGNSAPDKSGLPSDRFSAERTGGSVSTLTIQRTQQEDSAVYLCASSLDRTPNNEQFFGPGTRLTVL.